This TCR beta chain appears in the sequencing data of a study of blood T cells in healthy people across ages. A second PCR, run for about 6 to 11 cycles, used a sample-barcoded 5' primer plus a J-beta primer mix. From the 5' RACE reads, TCRdb called clonotypes with MiXCR, one entry per CDR3 protein. This table holds about 1.4 million distinct CDR3 sequences, roughly 60% found once. The receptor was isolated from a man aged 18 to 29 in good health. The sample taken for sequencing was blood.

In DNA, the CDR3 is TGCAGCGTTTATGACGGGACCGAAGCTTTCTTT. This translates into CSVYDGTEAFF. This chain connects TRBV29-1 to TRBJ1-1, with D possibly being TRBD1 (5 bases). Germline CDR1 is SQVTM and CDR2 is ANQGSEA. This CDR3 region has 11 residues. V was clipped by 5 bases and J by 8 bases, with 12 bases between them. Filled out from reference TRBV29-1 and TRBJ1-1, the complete variable domain reads SAVISQKPSRDICQRGTSLTIQCQVDSQVTMMFWYRQQPGQSLTLIATANQGSEATYESGFVIDKFPISRPNLTFSTLTVSNMSPEDSSIYLCSVYDGTEAFFGQGTRLTVV.